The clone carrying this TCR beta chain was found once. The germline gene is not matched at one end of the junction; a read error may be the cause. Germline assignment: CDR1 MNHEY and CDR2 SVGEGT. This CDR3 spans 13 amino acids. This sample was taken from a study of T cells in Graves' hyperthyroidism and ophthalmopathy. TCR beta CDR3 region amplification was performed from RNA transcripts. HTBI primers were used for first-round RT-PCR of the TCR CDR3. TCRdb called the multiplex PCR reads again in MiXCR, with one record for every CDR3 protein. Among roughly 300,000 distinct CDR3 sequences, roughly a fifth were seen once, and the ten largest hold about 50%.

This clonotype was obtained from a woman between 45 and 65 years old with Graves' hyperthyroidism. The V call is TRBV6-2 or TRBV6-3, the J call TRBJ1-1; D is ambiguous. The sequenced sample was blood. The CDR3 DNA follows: TGTGCCATCAGTGAGTCGAAGTACACTGAAGCTTTCTTT. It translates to CAISESKYTEAFF.